This T cell receptor (beta chain) came from a study of TIL therapy for anti-PD-1-resistant metastatic lung cancer. Study context: Tumors carried a median about 1.6 non-synonymous mutations per megabase. Broader study findings: After infusion, TIL clonotypes partly replaced peripheral T cells and declined over months.

Sequencing used immunoSEQ v3. Measured with immunoSEQ multiplex PCR; TCRdb has only the in-frame clones, and not every one. The repertoire consists of tens of thousands of clones, with roughly two thirds occurring once and the leading ten covering 6.6%. Regarding time point: pre-treatment sample, taken before nivolumab and TIL therapy. The V and J ends lost 7 bases and 4 bases, in that order; junction bases with no gene match: 7. The CDR3 length is 16 residues. Germline V gene data show CDR1 as SNHLY and CDR2 as FYNNEI. Remarks on this clone: What it binds is not known.

The source is a person aged 30 to 80 with non-small cell lung cancer. The chain recombines TRBV2 with TRBJ2-2; 12 bases map to TRBD2. This sample comprised blood, obtained at baseline. CDR3 in amino acids: CASTTSGRKGTGELFF. The CDR3 DNA sequence: TGTGCCAGCACGACTAGCGGGAGAAAAGGCACCGGGGAGCTGTTTTTT.